One and the same sample provided the 24 T cell receptor beta chains below, sequenced in a study of blood T cells in healthy people across ages. The second PCR ran about 6 to 11 cycles with a sample-barcoded 5' primer and J-beta primers. TCRdb used MiXCR to reprocess the 5' RACE reads, holding one entry per CDR3 protein. The sample includes about 670,000 distinct CDR3 sequences, under 65% seen only once; the top ten take about 13%. Sequencing used blood. The source is a woman aged 80 or older in good health.

This chain joins TRBV6-2 or TRBV6-3 and TRBJ1-1; weak D call: TRBD1 (6 bases). The CDR3 is 13 amino acids. Germline values: CDR1 MNHEY, CDR2 SVGEGT. Trimming removed 5 bases at V and 4 bases at J, with 11 bases between. Here the CDR3 reads CASSPDSITEAFF. CDR3 DNA sequence: TGTGCCAGCAGTCCGGACAGTATCACTGAAGCTTTCTTT.

On this clonotype itself: This may come from a read error, since a much larger clone is one base off. The V and J genes are TRBV4-1 and TRBJ2-1; TRBD2 matches 13 bases. The CDR3 has 16 amino acids. The germline V gene has CDR1 MGHRA and CDR2 YSYEKL. In DNA, the CDR3 is TGCGCCAGCAGCCAACACGGGACTAGCGGGAACAATGGGCAGTTCTTC. It translates to CASSQHGTSGNNGQFF.

J is TRBJ1-5 and V is TRBV7-9; 7 bases agree with TRBD1. Germline CDR1 SEHNR, CDR2 FQNEAQ (reference sequence). V was clipped by 5 bases and J by 3 bases; unmatched bases: 7. The CDR3 is made up of 15 amino acids. CDR3: CASSRNTGDNQPQHF. The CDR3 DNA reads as TGTGCCAGCAGCCGAAATACAGGGGACAATCAGCCCCAGCATTTT.

This clonotype came up a few times. One base away lies a much larger clone, so this may be a sequencing read error. This chain uses TRBV10-3 with TRBJ2-7, with D possibly TRBD2 on 5 matching bases. The germline CDR1 and CDR2 sequences are ENHRY and SYGVKD. The CDR3 runs to 12 residues. V dropped 6 bases and J dropped 6 bases, with 12 bases sitting between them. DNA for the CDR3: TGTGCCATCAGCTGGAGGACTTCCGAGCAGTACTTC. Protein product: CAISWRTSEQYF.

The chain combines TRBV20-1 with TRBJ2-5, with D perhaps matching TRBD2 (6 bases). Trimming removed 2 bases from V and 4 bases from J, with 14 bases in between. Germline assignment: CDR1 DFQATT and CDR2 SNEGSKA (reference sequence). The CDR3 is 14 residues long. CDR3 residues: CSARIVSGPETQYF. The CDR3 DNA reads as TGCAGTGCTAGAATAGTAAGCGGGCCAGAGACCCAGTACTTC.

Concerning this clonotype itself: A single base separates this from a much larger clone, so it may be a read error. The V and J genes are TRBV5-1 and TRBJ2-4; D gene unclear. This CDR3 has 19 residues. Germline CDR1 SGHRS, CDR2 YFSETQ. The CDR3 DNA reads TGCGCCGGCAGCTTGGAACCCACGGCCTCACGGATCGCCAAAAACATTCAGTACTTC. Translated, it gives CAGSLEPTASRIAKNIQYF.

The rearrangement joins TRBV2 to TRBJ2-1; maybe TRBD1 (6 bases). The CDR3 length is 17 residues. From germline, CDR1 is SNHLY and CDR2 FYNNEI. Between the trimmed V and J ends, which lost 6 bases and 3 bases, there was a span of 21 bases. CDR3 coding DNA: TGTGCCAGCAGAGGATTTTTTATGGACAGCAGCTACAATGAGCAGTTCTTC. As protein: CASRGFFMDSSYNEQFF.

About this clonotype itself: A much larger clone differs by one base, so this may be a read error. V usage is TRBV20-1 and J usage is TRBJ2-4; no firm D call. CDR1 DFQATT and CDR2 SNEGSKA come from the germline V gene (reference sequence). The length of the CDR3 is 15 residues. Trimming took off 6 bases at V and 10 bases at J, with 25 bases between the two ends. This CDR3 is CSAIRAGAPEGIQYF. The CDR3 DNA sequence: TGCAGTGCCATACGGGCAGGCGCCCCCGAAGGGATTCAGTACTTC.

This clonotype was recorded a few times. The chain recombines TRBV12-3 or TRBV12-4 with TRBJ1-1; 7 bases fit TRBD1. The CDR3 has 14 residues. J was trimmed by 1 base and V by 6 bases; bases with no gene match: 5. DNA for the CDR3: TGTGCCAGCAGACGGGGGACAGCGAACACTGAAGCTTTCTTT. Translation: CASRRGTANTEAFF.

The V gene is TRBV20-1, the J gene TRBJ2-2, with unresolved D. The CDR3 sequence is 14 residues long. V gave up 6 bases and J gave up 0 bases, with 11 bases separating them. Germline CDR1 and CDR2: DFQATT and SNEGSKA (reference sequence). The CDR3 sequence: CSAILRANTGELFF. The CDR3, as DNA: TGCAGTGCCATCCTCCGCGCGAACACCGGGGAGCTGTTTTTT.

V gene TRBV6-5 combines with J gene TRBJ2-6; 8 nucleotides line up with TRBD1. The CDR3 has 20 amino acids. Unmatched junction bases numbered 11, after V lost 1 base and J lost 0 bases. Germline V gene lookup returns CDR1 MNHEY and CDR2 SVGAGI. The CDR3 DNA reads TGTGCCAGCAGTTACTGGGCCCGGGACAGGTTACTCTCTGGGGCCAACGTCCTGACTTTC. It is translated as CASSYWARDRLLSGANVLTF.

This clonotype is a singleton in its sample. CDR3 bases: TGCGCCAGCAGCCAAGTCAGCGACCCAGGTTACGAGCAGTACTTC. It translates to CASSQVSDPGYEQYF. The V call is TRBV4-1, the J call TRBJ2-5, with unresolved D. The DNA end is more similar to TRBJ2-7, so the J call may be wrong. Germline V gene sequence: CDR1 MGHRA, CDR2 YSYEKL. The CDR3 totals 15 residues.

The chain carries TRBV10-3 and TRBJ1-1; D is perhaps TRBD1 (6 bases). Germline loops: CDR1 ENHRY, CDR2 SYGVKD. The CDR3 contains 15 residues. V was shortened by 2 bases and J by 3 bases, with 13 bases between the two germline ends. The CDR3 loop reads CAISERQGMDTEAFF. The CDR3 region has the DNA TGTGCCATCAGTGAGAGGCAGGGGATGGACACTGAAGCTTTCTTT.

The J gene is TRBJ1-1, the V gene TRBV6-5; TRBD1 matches at 8 bases. The trim removed 5 bases at V and 4 bases at J, leaving 3 bases unmatched. From germline, CDR1 is MNHEY and CDR2 SVGAGI. This CDR3 comprises 13 residues. The CDR3 protein is CASSRGQATEAFF. CDR3 in DNA: TGTGCCAGCAGTCGGGGACAGGCCACTGAAGCTTTCTTT.

On this clonotype itself: This may be a read error: a much more frequent sequence differs by one nucleotide. This chain uses TRBV5-1 with TRBJ2-5; 15 positions match TRBD2. The CDR3 runs 16 residues. In germline, CDR1 is SGHRS, CDR2 YFSETQ. DNA for the CDR3: TGCGCCAACAGCTTGATGGGGACTAGCGGGAGGGAGACCCAGTACTTC. Residues: CANSLMGTSGRETQYF. Drawing the rest from reference TRBV5-1 and TRBJ2-5, the complete variable domain is KAGVTQTPRYLIKTRGQQVTLSCSPISGHRSVSWYQQTPGQGLQFLFEYFSETQRNKGNFPGRFSGRQFSNSRSEMNVSTLELGDSALYLCANSLMGTSGRETQYFGPGTRLLVL.

V and J are TRBV5-1 and TRBJ2-2; TRBD1 matches at 8 bases. Germline lookup yields CDR1 SGHRS and CDR2 YFSETQ. The V gene end was trimmed by 6 bases and the J gene end by 6 bases; junction bases not matched to a gene: 7. CDR3 size: 14 residues. The CDR3 region has the DNA TGCGCCAGCACGGACAGGGTAGTTCCCGGGGAGCTGTTTTTT. Its translation: CASTDRVVPGELFF.

This chain uses TRBV18 with TRBJ2-2; D not resolved. This CDR3 is 14 amino acids long. Trimming pared 6 bases from V and 3 bases from J, leaving 11 bases between. From germline, CDR1 is KGHSH and CDR2 LQKENI. CDR3 residues: CASSRKLDTGELFF. As DNA, the CDR3 is TGTGCCAGCTCCCGAAAACTGGACACCGGGGAGCTGTTTTTT.

This clonotype showed up many times. The chain joins TRBV5-1 to TRBJ2-7, with D perhaps matching TRBD1 (6 bases). The J call could be wrong; TRBJ2-5 is a better fit for the DNA end. This CDR3 is 13 amino acids long. Germline V lookup: CDR1 SGHRS, CDR2 YFSETQ. DNA of the CDR3: TGCGCCAGCAGACCAACAGGGTTGTGGACCCAGTACTTC. Its protein product is CASRPTGLWTQYF.

The rearrangement links TRBV12-5 to TRBJ2-1; 9 bases are a match to TRBD1. The CDR3 totals 15 residues. The V segment lost 1 base and the J segment 12 bases; nucleotides outside the gene matches: 10. Germline CDR1 LGHNT, CDR2 FRNRAP. CDR3 amino acids: CASGLGQGDNLVQFF. The CDR3 coding sequence is TGTGCTAGTGGTTTGGGACAGGGGGATAATTTAGTGCAGTTCTTC. Looking up the rest from reference TRBV12-5 and TRBJ2-1 gives the full variable domain: DARVTQTPRHKVTEMGQEVTMRCQPILGHNTVFWYRQTMMQGLELLAYFRNRAPLDDSGMPKDRFSAEMPDATLATLKIQPSEPRDSAVYFCASGLGQGDNLVQFFGPGTRLTVL.

This clonotype has only a few counts. The V gene is TRBV2, the J gene TRBJ2-7; perhaps TRBD2 as D (7 bases). V was clipped by 6 bases and J by 3 bases, with 15 bases between them. The CDR3 is 14 residues long. In germline, CDR1 is SNHLY, CDR2 FYNNEI. The CDR3 is CASREGGILYEQYF. The DNA of the CDR3 is TGTGCCAGCAGGGAGGGGGGGATCCTCTACGAGCAGTACTTC.

CDR3 DNA sequence: TGTGCCAGCAGCTTAGACTGGACAGGGGATGGCTACACCTTC. It specifies CASSLDWTGDGYTF. This rearrangement joins TRBV11-2 to TRBJ1-2; 9 bases line up with TRBD1. Germline V CDR1 and CDR2: SGHAT, FQNNGV. The CDR3 spans 14 residues. V shed 0 bases, J shed 6 bases, and the junction held 2 bases outside the gene matches.

DNA of the CDR3: TGTGCCAGCAGCGACCCGTTTCGGACCACAGATACGCAGTATTTT. Residues: CASSDPFRTTDTQYF. The chain employs TRBV7-9 and TRBJ2-3; unclear D gene. CDR3 length: 15 residues. Trimming left V 5 bases short and J 2 bases short, with 14 bases between. The germline V gene has CDR1 SEHNR and CDR2 FQNEAQ (reference sequence).

The gene calls are TRBV4-2 and TRBJ2-1, with D unresolved. Germline CDR1 is LGHNA and CDR2 is YNFKEQ. Deletions cut 3 bases from V and 8 bases from J, with 17 bases between. There are 15 residues in the CDR3. The CDR3: CASSQYKGQLDEQFF. The CDR3 DNA follows: TGTGCCAGCAGCCAGTACAAGGGCCAGCTCGATGAGCAGTTCTTC.

The rearrangement links TRBV4-1 to TRBJ2-2; 12 bases match TRBD2. The CDR3 sequence is 16 residues long. The V gene end was trimmed by 2 bases and the J gene end by 5 bases; junction bases not matched to a gene: 3. From germline, CDR1 is MGHRA and CDR2 YSYEKL. CDR3 protein: CASSQPSGRGTGELFF. In DNA form, the CDR3 reads TGCGCCAGCAGCCAACCTAGCGGGAGGGGTACCGGGGAGCTGTTTTTT.